In its sample, the clone carrying this TCR beta chain was seen once. These data originate in a study of OX40 agonist ivuxolimab in advanced cancers. Study-level background: With ivuxolimab, an agonistic anti-OX40 (CD134) antibody, patients were treated.

The CDR3 loop spans 14 amino acids. The germline V and J ends were trimmed by 5 bases and 2 bases, with 11 bases remaining between them. From germline, CDR1 is LGHNA and CDR2 YNFKEQ. TCRdb's copy holds only in-frame clones and misses some; the assay was immunoSEQ multiplex PCR. Altogether roughly 70,000 clones are present, around 90% being singletons, with the ten largest covering about 5.5%. The chain uses TRBV4-2 and TRBJ2-3; either TRBD1 or TRBD2 may fit D (5 bases each). This receptor was identified in an adult with an advanced solid tumor such as melanoma, head and neck, liver or kidney cancer. The starting material was CD4+ or CD8+ T cells sorted from blood, obtained in a trial of the OX40 agonist ivuxolimab. CDR3 region: CASSLGRFTDTQYF. Written as DNA, the CDR3 is TGTGCCAGCAGCTTGGGACGATTCACAGATACGCAGTATTTT.